The TCR beta chain described here comes from a study of regulatory T cells in long-lasting Graves disease. Study-wide results and caveats: Reduced TCR diversity was observed in persistent Graves' patients versus newly diagnosed patients.

Worth noting for this clonotype: What it binds is not known.

Time point given: persistent/refractory GD, antithyroid drugs over 5 years with positive TRAb. Following extraction of RNA from PBMCs, that RNA was used to make the TCR library. A blood draw put around 9 milliliters of peripheral blood into EDTA tubes. Assembly of TCR beta libraries relied on iRepertoire HTBI primers together with Arm-PCR of CDR3 regions. TCRdb fed the multiplex PCR reads into MiXCR, producing one record per CDR3 protein. The repertoire holds hundreds of thousands of distinct CDR3 sequences, with around 30% as singletons. Sample: peripheral blood mononuclear cells (PBMCs), taken when the disease was refractory, from a patient treated with antithyroid drugs. The clonotype comes from a female donor with Graves disease.

CDR3 DNA sequence: TGCAGCGTGGAGGGCTCTGGAAACACCATATATTTT. This sequence encodes CSVEGSGNTIYF. The chain employs TRBV29-1 and TRBJ1-3; D remains ambiguous. Trimming took 6 bases from V and 0 from J, leaving 6 bases between them. The CDR3 length is 12 residues. Germline-derived CDR1 and CDR2 are SQVTM and ANQGSEA.